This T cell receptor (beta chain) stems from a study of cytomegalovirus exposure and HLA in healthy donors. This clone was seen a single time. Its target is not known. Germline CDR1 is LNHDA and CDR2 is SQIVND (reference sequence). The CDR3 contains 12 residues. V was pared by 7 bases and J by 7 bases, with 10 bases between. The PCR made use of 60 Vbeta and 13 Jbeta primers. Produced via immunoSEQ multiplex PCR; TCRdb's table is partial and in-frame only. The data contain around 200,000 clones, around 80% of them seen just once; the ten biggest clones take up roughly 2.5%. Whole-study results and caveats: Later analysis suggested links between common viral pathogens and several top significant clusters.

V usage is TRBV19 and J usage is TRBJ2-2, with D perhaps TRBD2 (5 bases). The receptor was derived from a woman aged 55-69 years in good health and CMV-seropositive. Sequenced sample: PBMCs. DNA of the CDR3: TGTGCCAGTAAGAGGGTCGGCGGGGAGCTGTTTTTT. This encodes CASKRVGGELFF.